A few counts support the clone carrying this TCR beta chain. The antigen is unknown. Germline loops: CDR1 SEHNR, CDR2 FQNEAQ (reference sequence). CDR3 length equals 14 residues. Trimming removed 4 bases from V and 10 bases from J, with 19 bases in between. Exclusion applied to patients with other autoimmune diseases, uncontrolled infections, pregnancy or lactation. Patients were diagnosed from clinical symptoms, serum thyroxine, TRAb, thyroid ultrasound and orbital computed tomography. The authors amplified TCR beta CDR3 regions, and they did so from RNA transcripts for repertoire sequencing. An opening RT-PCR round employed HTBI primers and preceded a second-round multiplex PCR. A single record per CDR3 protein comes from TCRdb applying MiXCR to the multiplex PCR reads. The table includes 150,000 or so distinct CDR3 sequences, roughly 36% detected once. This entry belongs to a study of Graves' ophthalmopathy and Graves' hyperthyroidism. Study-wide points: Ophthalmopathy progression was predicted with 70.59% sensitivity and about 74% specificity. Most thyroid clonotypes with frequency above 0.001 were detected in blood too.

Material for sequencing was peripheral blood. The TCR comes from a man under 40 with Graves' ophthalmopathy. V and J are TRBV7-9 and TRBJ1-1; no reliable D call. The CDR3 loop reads CASSSYKRGWGAFF. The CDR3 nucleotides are TGTGCCAGCAGCTCCTACAAACGCGGGTGGGGAGCTTTCTTT. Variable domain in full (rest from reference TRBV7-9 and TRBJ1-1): DTGVSQNPRHKITKRGQNVTFRCDPISEHNRLYWYRQTLGQGPEFLTYFQNEAQLEKSRLLSDRFSAERPKGSFSTLEIQRTEQGDSAMYLCASSSYKRGWGAFFGQGTRLTVV.